This is a list of T cell receptor beta chains from one sample in a study of cytomegalovirus exposure and HLA in healthy donors. Sequenced by immunoSEQ multiplex PCR; TCRdb stores in-frame clones only, minus some. Of 100,000 to 150,000 clones in the sample, approximately 80% were seen once. The material sequenced was PBMCs. The source of these receptors is a man in his fifties or sixties in good health and CMV-seronegative. Each CDR3 is given with its conserved first and last residue. The D gene is left open where the match is weak. Size tells how often a clone was seen (once, few, many) or the class of an expanded clone, and some rows leave it out.

CASSLGVQETQYF	TGTGCCAGCAGCTTGGGCGTCCAAGAGACCCAGTACTTC	TRBV5-6	-	-	TRBJ2-5
CASGQSGGGGNQPQHF	TGTGCTAGTGGTCAATCGGGGGGGGGCGGCAATCAGCCCCAGCATTTT	TRBV12-5	-	-	TRBJ1-5
CASSFPQGPGYEQYF	TGTGCCAGCAGCTTCCCACAGGGACCGGGCTACGAGCAGTACTTC	TRBV7-9	-	-	TRBJ2-7
CASSPRLAGANNEQFF	TGTGCCAGCAGCCCGAGACTAGCGGGGGCCAACAATGAGCAGTTCTTC	TRBV7-6	-	TRBD2	TRBJ2-1
CASSFSGGGADTQYF	TGTGCCAGCAGCTTTAGCGGGGGCGGGGCAGATACGCAGTATTTT	TRBV7-9	once	TRBD2	TRBJ2-3
CSVVQGPYEQYF	TGCAGCGTTGTACAGGGCCCCTACGAGCAGTACTTC	TRBV29-1	few	-	TRBJ2-7
CAISDVGGFDTEAFF	TGTGCCATCAGTGACGTTGGGGGGTTCGACACTGAAGCTTTCTTT	TRBV10-3	-	-	TRBJ1-1
CASSGPSHNSPLHF	TGTGCCAGCAGCGGGCCCTCACATAATTCACCCCTCCACTTT	TRBV9	-	-	TRBJ1-6
CASSRGGVSAEQYF	TGTGCCAGCAGCCGGGGGGGGGTTTCGGCCGAGCAGTACTTC	TRBV7-2	-	TRBD2	TRBJ2-7
CASSLAQGAGGELFF	TGTGCCAGCAGCTTAGCTCAGGGGGCTGGCGGGGAGCTGTTTTTT	TRBV7-6	few	TRBD1	TRBJ2-2
CASSRGYTDTQYF	TGTGCCAGCAGCAGGGGGTACACAGATACGCAGTATTTT	TRBV5-4	-	-	TRBJ2-3
CASSPGQTNQPQHF	TGTGCCAGCAGCCCCGGACAGACAAATCAGCCCCAGCATTTT	TRBV7-9	once	-	TRBJ1-5
CASSLMGQLYNSPLHF	TGTGCCAGCAGCCTCATGGGACAGTTATATAATTCACCCCTCCACTTT	TRBV7-2	once	TRBD1	TRBJ1-6
CASSLVWGDSNEQYF	TGTGCCAGCAGCTTAGTTTGGGGGGATTCTAACGAGCAGTACTTC	TRBV7-2	-	-	TRBJ2-7
CASSPQENTEAFF	TGTGCCAGCAGCCCACAGGAGAACACTGAAGCTTTCTTT	TRBV7-9	-	-	TRBJ1-1
CASSLSGTSEGYTF	TGTGCCAGCAGCCTATCCGGGACAAGTGAGGGCTACACCTTC	TRBV6-6	-	-	TRBJ1-2
CASSYGGGYEQYF	TGTGCCAGCAGTTATGGGGGGGGCTACGAGCAGTACTTC	TRBV7-2	few	TRBD2	TRBJ2-7
CASSQELNRGNSPLHF	TGTGCCAGCAGCCAAGAATTGAACAGGGGGAATTCACCCCTCCACTTT	TRBV4-2	once	TRBD1	TRBJ1-6
CASSGRVDTEAFF	TGTGCCAGCAGCGGCCGGGTGGACACTGAAGCTTTCTTT	TRBV21-1	-	-	TRBJ1-1
CASSFGQRGEKLFF	TGTGCCAGCAGCTTCGGACAAAGGGGGGAAAAACTGTTTTTT	TRBV7-9	-	-	TRBJ1-4
CASSPRTGGQGAFF	TGTGCCAGCAGCCCGAGGACAGGGGGCCAGGGAGCTTTCTTT	TRBV7-8	few	TRBD1	TRBJ1-1
CASSLVRDTEAFF	TGTGCCAGCAGTTTAGTCAGGGACACTGAAGCTTTCTTT	TRBV27	-	-	TRBJ1-1
CGSRGTNSPLHF	TGTGGAAGCCGGGGTACCAATTCACCCCTCCACTTT	TRBV2	-	-	TRBJ1-6
CAIHGTRVYEQYF	TGTGCCATCCACGGGACAAGAGTCTACGAGCAGTACTTC	TRBV2	-	-	TRBJ2-7
CASSLGTGSETQYF	TGTGCCAGCAGCTTAGGCACAGGGTCAGAGACCCAGTACTTC	TRBV7-6	-	-	TRBJ2-5
CASSQDRGGNQPQHF	TGTGCCAGTAGCCAGGACAGGGGTGGCAATCAGCCCCAGCATTTT	TRBV19	-	TRBD1	TRBJ1-5
CASRITPRDSETESNEKLFF	TGTGCCAGCAGGATAACCCCCCGGGACAGTGAAACAGAGAGCAATGAAAAACTGTTTTTT	TRBV11-3	-	TRBD1	TRBJ1-4
CASSIGRAGVYEQYF	TGTGCCAGTAGTATAGGAAGGGCGGGGGTCTACGAGCAGTACTTC	TRBV19	-	TRBD2	TRBJ2-7
CASSSQGKDYGYTF	TGTGCCAGCAGCTCACAGGGGAAGGACTATGGCTACACCTTC	TRBV5-4	-	TRBD1	TRBJ1-2
CASSPTRTVFYEQYF	TGTGCCAGCAGCCCTACACGGACAGTATTTTACGAGCAGTACTTC	TRBV11-2	-	-	TRBJ2-7
CASSVGQGSNTEAFF	TGTGCCAGCAGCGTAGGGCAGGGCTCGAACACTGAAGCTTTCTTT	TRBV9	once	-	TRBJ1-1
CASTRDGGTDTQYF	TGTGCCAGCACCCGAGACGGGGGCACAGATACGCAGTATTTT	TRBV6-6	-	-	TRBJ2-3
CASSATSYNEQFF	TGTGCCAGCAGCGCGACTAGCTATAATGAGCAGTTCTTC	TRBV9	-	TRBD2	TRBJ2-1
CSVEGLGTGPNEKLFF	TGCAGCGTTGAAGGTCTCGGGACAGGGCCTAATGAAAAACTGTTTTTT	TRBV29-1	once	TRBD1	TRBJ1-4
CASLGRVGYNEQFF	TGTGCCTCCCTTGGCAGGGTCGGTTACAATGAGCAGTTCTTC	TRBV6-1	-	-	TRBJ2-1
CASSLGQVSYNEQFF	TGCGCCAGCAGCCTGGGACAGGTCTCCTACAATGAGCAGTTCTTC	TRBV5-1	few	TRBD1	TRBJ2-1
CASRLQGGITDTQYF	TGTGCCAGTAGATTACAGGGGGGGATCACAGATACGCAGTATTTT	TRBV19	-	-	TRBJ2-3